This T cell receptor (beta chain) was captured in a study of T-cell reconstitution after alpha-beta-depleted transplantation in children. Unique molecular identifiers were incorporated into the prepared TCRbeta library. In TCRdb, the PCR reads were re-called with MiXCR into one record per CDR3 protein. The sample shows about 200,000 distinct CDR3 sequences, 6.3% of them seen only once. The specimen was PBMCs, collected before TCRalphabeta/CD19-depleted stem cell transplant. The TCR originated in a girl younger than two with combined immunodeficiency, due to receive a stem cell transplant.

CDR3 in amino acids: CSGGGQRAKISTDTQYF. CDR3 in DNA: TGCAGTGGGGGGGGACAGAGAGCCAAAATTAGCACAGATACGCAGTATTTT. The V gene is TRBV20-1, the J gene TRBJ2-3, with D tentatively TRBD1 or TRBD2 (7 bases each). V dropped 7 bases and J dropped 0 bases, with 23 bases sitting between them. Germline CDR1 is DFQATT and CDR2 is SNEGSKA (reference sequence). CDR3 length equals 17 residues.